The source of this TCR beta chain is a study of cytomegalovirus exposure and HLA in healthy donors. The CDR3 is 16 amino acids. Germline values: CDR1 MDHEN, CDR2 SYDVKM. Trimming took 6 bases from V and 0 from J, leaving 15 bases between them. PCR amplification relied on 60 Vbeta primers (plus 13 Jbeta primers). This table comes from immunoSEQ multiplex PCR, and its TCRdb copy is limited to in-frame clones, with some not included. The data show around 92,000 clones, around 86% seen once. The TCR originated in a female donor in good health and CMV-seropositive. This chain connects TRBV28 to TRBJ1-5, with unresolved D. The sequencing input was PBMCs. CDR3 amino acids: CASSQAISYSNQPQHF. CDR3 nucleotide sequence: TGTGCCAGCAGCCAGGCCATAAGTTATAGCAATCAGCCCCAGCATTTT.